This T cell receptor (beta chain) appears in the sequencing data of a study of shared clonotypes between healthy human individuals. For the study at large: Plates per donor: three CD4 naive, three CD4 memory, two CD8 naive, one CD8 memory. Study-wide findings and caveats: Non-shared clonotypes displayed generation probabilities falling below those of clonotypes present in all four donors.

All participating donors were Caucasian adults from Nashville, Tennessee. The method was immunoSEQ multiplex PCR; TCRdb's version includes in-frame clones alone and lacks a portion of them. The sample consists of millions of clones, over 85% of them appearing once. V trimming: 2 bases; J trimming: 5 bases; junction bases outside the gene matches: 13. The V gene's germline CDR1 is SGHTA and CDR2 FQGNSA. The CDR3 has 18 amino acids. Concerning this clone itself: Antigen specificity is unknown.

This TCR derives from a man aged 18 to 29 in good health. J is TRBJ2-3 and V is TRBV7-2, with 10 bases fitting TRBD2. The sequencing input was naive CD4+ T cells sorted from blood. Subset: CD45RA+ positively selected. The CDR3 loop is CASSLSSGRAQGLDTQYF. The CDR3 DNA reads as TGTGCCAGCAGCTTAAGCAGCGGGAGGGCCCAAGGATTAGATACGCAGTATTTT.